This T cell receptor beta chain was profiled in a study of cytomegalovirus exposure and HLA in healthy donors (dated by TCRdb to about 2017). A note on the overall study: According to an earlier analysis of around 600 of the donors, about 179 million T cells yielded 90 million to 140 million unique TCR beta sequences and approximately 280 Gb of sequence data. An early release that covered around 590 HLA-typed donors contained approximately 300 gigabases of sequencing data and about 93 million unique TCR sequences. Of the roughly 400 genotyped donors, roughly 80% fell in the genetic ancestry cluster associated with self-reported Caucasian donors. The study aimed to test whether cataloging public T cell receptors could reveal signatures of past pathogen exposure. Using immunosequencing, the study profiled T cell repertoires from fewer than 700 subjects and related those repertoires to cytomegalovirus serostatus. Along with the roughly 670-subject first cohort, a separate validation cohort of about 110 different subjects was used. To predict cytomegalovirus infection status, the study combined high-throughput TCR immunosequencing, statistical association of individual TCRs with disease status, and machine learning. A later analysis re-analyzed previously published TCR beta repertoires from 666 donors and added high-resolution HLA genotyping to study TCR occurrence patterns. Rather than using new phenotypic data, the later analysis identified candidate immune exposures from TCR beta sequences and from how often those sequences occurred across donors. An earlier analysis of 450 to 750 of the donors used high-throughput TCR beta sequencing to judge whether each TCR beta V gene segment behaved as functional or pseudogenic. Donor age, sex, ethnicity and CMV serostatus were compiled together with the repertoire data. Genome-wide SNP genotypes for about 65% of the 666 donors were used in a later genetic analysis, which treated that subset as a discovery cohort. All discovery cohort repertoires had been generated on a single sequencing platform. HLA typing covered class I and class II loci at four-digit resolution. The number of typed donors differed by locus: roughly 629-630 for A, B, C, DRB1 and DQB1; 522 for DQA1; some 610 for DPA1; and some 450 for DPB1. Roughly five DR-DQ haplotypes were handled as single units for association and clustering because linkage in the cohort was strong. Among about 400 genotyped donors of the cohort, an average of roughly 230,000 unique TCR beta nucleotide sequences was sequenced per donor, of which about 19% were non-productive.

Taken from cysteine to phenylalanine, the CDR3 has 13 residues. CDR3 DNA only is kept here, 39 bases in frame from base 1. V drops 6 bases and J drops 2 bases, leaving 9 bases in between. As encoded in the germline V gene, CDR1 is SGHNT while CDR2 is YENEEA. Broad study findings and their caveats: Because some donors lacked HLA typing at each locus, the association tests relied only on the typed subset. In a later genetic analysis, a missense DCLRE1C variant was associated with V-gene and J-gene trimming of TCR beta chains, and the association was replicated in an independent cohort. In both the original and validation cohorts, the classifier was reported to diagnose cytomegalovirus status with high specificity and sensitivity. Most CMV-associated TCR beta chains appeared to be HLA-restricted in a later analysis, and the HLA associations seemed to be driven largely by CMV exposure. A total of 150 or so TCR beta chains were listed by the study as associated with cytomegalovirus. Three of the identified cytomegalovirus-associated TCR beta chains were confirmed in vitro to be specific for cytomegalovirus antigens. Sequencing depth was assumed to be roughly uniform across donors in the presence/absence analyses, though that assumption may not hold. A later analysis associated around 16,000 TCR beta sequences with specific HLA alleles at a false discovery rate of 0.05. An earlier analysis of several hundred of the donors showed that most TCR beta V segments appeared in productive rearrangements either about 87% or about 30% of the time, which broadly matched IMGT annotations. Because counts were too low, 15 to 20 rarely observed V segments, including chromosome 9 orphons, were left out of the earlier analysis of some 640 of the donors. The authors suggested that the approach could potentially be extended to other disease states and immunological phenotypes. In a later analysis, the rate of TCR association differed among HLA loci, with DRB1 alleles having the most associated TCRs and HLA-C alleles having the fewest. A further reported finding was that TCR beta sequences accurately predicted the HLA-A and HLA-B alleles for most subjects in the first cohort. The sequencing pipeline was judged likely to have produced a cluster of highly shared sequence variants as a technical artifact. Linkage disequilibrium might explain the correlated functional status among segregating V segments, but an unknown experimental factor could not be excluded. When HLA alleles, especially DR and DQ, strongly co-occurred, TCR associations were difficult to assign to individual alleles. In a later analysis, several top co-occurrence clusters were reported to appear linked to parvovirus B19, influenza, CMV and Epstein-Barr virus. Immune exposure information for the cohort was limited to CMV serostatus. This cohort had only TCR beta chains sequenced, and the lack of alpha or paired-chain data limited which features could be detected. A later genetic analysis reported fewer N-insertions in productive TCRs among donors in an Asian-associated ancestry cluster than the roughly 620-donor mean. In a later analysis, HLA-associated TCR beta chains showed more clonal expansion and lower generation probabilities than non-associated chains that were equally common. While some public TCRs were present in many individuals, most TCR sequences turned up only very rarely across donors. The 87-base-pair reads could not distinguish some IMGT-functional V segments, including TRBV6-2 and TRBV6-3, so those segments were excluded.

The method was the immunoSEQ multiplex PCR assay. A mixture of 60 forward primers for TCR Vbeta segments and 13 reverse primers for TCR Jbeta segments was used in the multiplex PCR. The CDR3 region of rearranged TCR beta genes was amplified from genomic DNA by a multiplex PCR assay. The Illumina HiSeq System was used to sequence the amplified TCR beta libraries as 87-base-pair reads. The original methods were these. A later analysis counted around 72 million unique TCR beta chains across the 550 to 800 repertoires, and some 11 million of these chains were shared by at least two donors. A nearest-neighbor algorithm error-corrected the raw reads and collapsed the reads into unique sequences, merging closely related sequences to remove PCR and sequencing errors. V, D and J gene segments were assigned by aligning CDR3 sequences to IMGT reference sequences. Each retained sequence needed at least a six-nucleotide match to both a V gene segment and a J gene segment. A rearrangement counted as productive if the CDR3 had no stop codons and remained in frame with V and J, and every other rearrangement counted as non-productive. Following IMGT convention, CDR3 was defined as the stretch from the second conserved V-encoded cysteine to the conserved J-encoded phenylalanine. In an earlier analysis of 587 of the donors, sequences lacking an unambiguous match to a single V gene segment were excluded. In an earlier analysis of roughly 600 of the donors, a V segment was called functional when productive rearrangements were above 56.7%, and segregating when the standard deviation between donors exceeded 5%. A statistical classification framework was developed to diagnose cytomegalovirus status using the catalog of TCR beta chain sequences. In a later analysis, V and J genes were assigned by comparing TCR nucleotide sequences against IMGT/GENE-DB human TR gene sequences. In a later analysis, CDR3 sequences and most-parsimonious VDJ recombination scenarios were assigned using the TCRdist pipeline. In a later analysis, every TCR beta chain was defined by the combination of its CDR3 amino acid sequence and its V-gene family, and reads without a unique V-gene family were dropped. In a later analysis, fewer than 650 highly shared, low-generation-probability nucleotide sequences were removed to address suspected cross-contamination and a sequencing artifact. In a later analysis, a clonal expansion index was calculated for each public chain from normalized within-repertoire ranks of inferred template counts. In a later analysis, generation probabilities were computed with a VDJ recombination model fitted to out-of-frame rearrangements, and the resulting probabilities were checked against IGoR. In a later analysis, TCR-TCR, TCR-HLA and TCR-CMV co-occurrence was scored with hypergeometric tests, and a repertoire-size bias correction was applied to TCR pairs. False discovery rates were estimated in a later analysis by permuting HLA or CMV assignments 20 times. A later analysis grouped co-occurring TCRs with DBSCAN, adding TCRdist sequence similarity when clustering within HLA-allele-positive subsets. Repertoires with fewer than 30,000 or more than 120,000 public chains were left out of co-occurrence clustering, as were about 5 repertoires with anomalous nucleotide sharing. As stored in TCRdb, this immuneACCESS dataset retains in-frame rearrangements with V and J assigned. A fraction of the clones does not appear; measured against another copy, unresolved V genes explain less than half of the discrepancy, and the remainder lacks a known reason. V and J calls plus clone size are reproduced from that table; the DNA served to infer D and trimming. The sample contains some 38,000 clones, nearly 55% of them found a single time. The top ten constitute about 6.1% of the sample.

Remarks on this clone: What this receptor recognizes is not known. Per-base qualities were not stored, and no clone one base away is much larger.

In total, more than 500 healthy bone marrow donors made up the cohort. At the time of sampling, every cohort member was nominally healthy, though immune exposures that went unrecorded were likely present. The donor was CMV seropositive and was included in the group of around 300 seropositive cohort members. Each donor provided a peripheral blood sample, and peripheral blood mononuclear cells were used for TCR beta sequencing. The Qiagen DNeasy Blood Extraction Kit was used to extract genomic DNA from the blood cell samples. The rearrangement combines TRBV11-3 with TRBJ2-3; 6 matching bases give a weak D call of TRBD2. Specimen: PBMCs. This TCR was recovered from a woman aged 40 to 49 in good health and CMV-seropositive. The DNA is as follows: TGTGCCAGCAGTCGGGGGACCACAGATACGCAGTATTTT. Translated, it reads CASSRGTTDTQYF.